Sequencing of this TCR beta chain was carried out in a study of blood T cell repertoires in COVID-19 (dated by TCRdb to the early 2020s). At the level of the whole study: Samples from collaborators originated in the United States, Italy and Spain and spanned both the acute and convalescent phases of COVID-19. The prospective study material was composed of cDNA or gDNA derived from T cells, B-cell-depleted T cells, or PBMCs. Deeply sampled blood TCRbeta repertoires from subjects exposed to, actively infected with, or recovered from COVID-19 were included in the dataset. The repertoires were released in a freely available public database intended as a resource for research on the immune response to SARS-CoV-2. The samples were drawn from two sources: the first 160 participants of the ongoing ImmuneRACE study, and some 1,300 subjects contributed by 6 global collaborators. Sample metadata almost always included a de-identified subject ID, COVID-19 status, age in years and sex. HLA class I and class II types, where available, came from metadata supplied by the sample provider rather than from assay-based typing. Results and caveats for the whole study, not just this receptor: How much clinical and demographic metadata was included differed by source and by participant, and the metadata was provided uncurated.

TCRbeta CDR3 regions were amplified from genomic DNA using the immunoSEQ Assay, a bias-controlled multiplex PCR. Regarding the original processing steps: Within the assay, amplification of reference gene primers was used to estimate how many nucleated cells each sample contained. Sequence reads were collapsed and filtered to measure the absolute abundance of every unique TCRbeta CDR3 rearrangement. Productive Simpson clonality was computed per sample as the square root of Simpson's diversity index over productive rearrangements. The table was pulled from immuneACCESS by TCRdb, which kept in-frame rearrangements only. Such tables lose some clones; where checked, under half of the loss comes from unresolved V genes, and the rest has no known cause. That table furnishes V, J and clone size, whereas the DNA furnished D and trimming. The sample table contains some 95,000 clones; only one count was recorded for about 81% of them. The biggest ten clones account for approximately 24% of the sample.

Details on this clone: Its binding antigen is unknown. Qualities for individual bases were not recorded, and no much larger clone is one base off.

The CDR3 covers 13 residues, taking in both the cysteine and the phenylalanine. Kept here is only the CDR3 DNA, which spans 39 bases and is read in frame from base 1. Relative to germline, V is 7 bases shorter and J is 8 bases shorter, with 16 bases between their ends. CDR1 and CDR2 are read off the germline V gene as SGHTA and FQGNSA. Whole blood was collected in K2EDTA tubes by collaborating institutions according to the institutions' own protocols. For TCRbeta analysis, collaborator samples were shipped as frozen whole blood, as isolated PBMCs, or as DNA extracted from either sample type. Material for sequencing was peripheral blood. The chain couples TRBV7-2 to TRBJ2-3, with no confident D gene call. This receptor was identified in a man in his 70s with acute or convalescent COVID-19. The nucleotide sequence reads TGTGCCAGCAACCCGAACAGTGGTGCTACGCAGTATTTT. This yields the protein CASNPNSGATQYF.